This T cell receptor beta chain derives from a study of identical twins. At least ten counts were recorded for this clonotype. Its specificity is not known. Trimming removed 1 base from V and 8 bases from J, with 14 bases in between. This CDR3 region has 14 residues. Germline CDR1 is DFQATT and CDR2 is SNEGSKA (reference sequence). From the 5' RACE reads, TCRdb called clonotypes with MiXCR, one entry per CDR3 protein. This sample has 200,000 to 250,000 distinct CDR3 sequences, with 10% found just once. Findings and caveats of the study: Findings came from cross-sectional statistics, without long-term follow-up of donors. Modeled out-of-frame TCR alpha sharing in monozygotic twins fell below observed levels.

This receptor was obtained from a man aged 50 to 60 in good health. Sequencing was performed on memory T cells sorted from blood. V and J are TRBV20-1 and TRBJ1-4; D might be TRBD1 (5 bases). CDR3 bases: TGCAGTGCTAGAGTCTCGGGGGGTCTAGAAAAACTGTTTTTT. This codes for CSARVSGGLEKLFF.